The 16 T cell receptor beta chains below come from one sample, sequenced in a study of read filtering for tumor transcriptome and immune sequencing. Molecular barcoded adaptors covering alpha/delta and beta/gamma chains were used on around 370 ng RNA. TCRdb reanalysed the reads using MiXCR and keeps one entry per CDR3 protein. This table has about 130,000 distinct CDR3 sequences, 10% to 15% appearing once. Sequenced material: a population of CD138-negative cells sorted from bone marrow. The origin of the receptors is a donor older than 35 with multiple myeloma.

This clonotype came up many times. The chain links TRBV20-1 to TRBJ2-1; 11 nucleotides line up with TRBD2. Germline loops: CDR1 DFQATT, CDR2 SNEGSKA (reference sequence). Trimming cost V 5 bases and J 6 bases; bases outside gene matches: 6. The length of the CDR3 is 14 residues. CDR3 sequence: CSAVLGTSGNEQFF. CDR3 DNA: TGCAGTGCTGTCCTCGGGACTAGCGGCAATGAGCAGTTCTTC.

This clonotype has more than one count but fewer than ten. A clone one base away is much larger, so this may be a read error. V is TRBV29-1 and J is TRBJ2-1; the D is unclear. From germline, CDR1 is SQVTM and CDR2 ANQGSEA. The CDR3 loop spans 12 amino acids. The CDR3 loop reads CSVEVYSNGQFF. The CDR3 nucleotides read TGCAGCGTTGAAGTTTATTCCAATGGGCAGTTCTTC.

This clonotype was detected ten times or more. This rearrangement joins TRBV5-6 to TRBJ2-3, with 8 positions matching TRBD2. The CDR3 has 15 residues. The V segment lost 0 bases and the J segment 8 bases; nucleotides outside the gene matches: 8. Germline CDR1 reads SGHDT; CDR2 reads YYEEEE. This CDR3 is CASSLVAGGLGTQYF. The CDR3 nucleotides read TGTGCCAGCAGCTTGGTCGCGGGGGGTCTAGGTACGCAGTATTTT.

In this sample, this clonotype turned up many times. The chain employs TRBV29-1 and TRBJ2-1, with 10 bases fitting TRBD1. The CDR3 runs 14 residues. The V and J ends lost 2 bases and 6 bases, in that order; junction bases with no gene match: 4. Germline V gene sequence: CDR1 SQVTM, CDR2 ANQGSEA. CDR3 in DNA: TGCAGCGTTGAAAGGGACAGGGGCGGCAATGAGCAGTTCTTC. This translates into CSVERDRGGNEQFF.

Ten or more counts support this clonotype. The chain combines TRBV6-6 with TRBJ2-1; 7 bases are a match to TRBD2. The CDR3 sequence is 12 residues long. Germline V CDR1 and CDR2: MNHNY, SVGAGI (reference sequence). V trimming: 10 bases; J trimming: 7 bases; junction bases outside the gene matches: 7. The CDR3, as DNA: TGTGCCACGGGGCGGGGGATAAATGAGCAGTTCTTC. Translation gives CATGRGINEQFF.

Ten or more counts support this clonotype. The CDR3 nucleotides are TGTGCCAGCTCACCGCCTGGACCCACAGATACGCAGTATTTT. Residues: CASSPPGPTDTQYF. J is TRBJ2-3 and V is TRBV18, with D unclear. From germline, CDR1 is KGHSH and CDR2 LQKENI. Trimming left V 3 bases short and J 2 bases short, with 9 bases between. The CDR3 has 14 amino acids.

At least ten counts were recorded for this clonotype. V is TRBV5-1 and J is TRBJ1-5; D unclear. The CDR3 runs 14 residues. The germline CDR1 and CDR2 sequences are SGHRS and YFSETQ. Deletions cut 0 bases from V and 6 bases from J, with 10 bases between. The DNA for the CDR3 is TGCGCCAGCAGCTTGGAAGGTCTTCCTCAGCCCCAGCATTTT. Protein sequence: CASSLEGLPQPQHF. The whole variable domain, filled in from reference TRBV5-1 and TRBJ1-5, reads KAGVTQTPRYLIKTRGQQVTLSCSPISGHRSVSWYQQTPGQGLQFLFEYFSETQRNKGNFPGRFSGRQFSNSRSEMNVSTLELGDSALYLCASSLEGLPQPQHFGDGTRLSIL.

As for this clonotype: As the CDR3 is not closed by the conserved phenylalanine or tryptophan, this likely results from a read error. The gene calls are TRBV20-1 and TRBJ2-5; D remains unclear. Germline V gene sequence: CDR1 DFQATT, CDR2 SNEGSKA (reference sequence). CDR3 length: 11 residues. Trimming removed 2 bases at V and 5 bases at J, with 6 bases between. The CDR3 DNA is TGCAGTGCTAGAATCGAGGAGACCCAGTACTCC. This gives the protein CSARIEETQYS.

This clonotype appeared many times. V usage is TRBV12-3 or TRBV12-4 and J usage is TRBJ2-3, with D tentatively TRBD1 (6 bases). There are 15 residues in the CDR3. V gave up 8 bases and J gave up 1 base, with 16 bases separating them. The CDR3: CASHRGQSRTDTQYF. CDR3 nucleotides: TGTGCCAGCCACCGCGGACAGTCGCGCACAGATACGCAGTATTTT.

Ten or more counts support this clonotype. The chain is built from TRBV7-9 and TRBJ2-1; no reliable D call. V was trimmed by 4 bases and J by 5 bases, leaving 12 bases between them. Germline V gene data show CDR1 as SEHNR and CDR2 as FQNEAQ (reference sequence). The CDR3 totals 14 residues. The CDR3 here is CASSWQYDDNEQFF. For the CDR3, the DNA is TGTGCCAGCAGCTGGCAGTACGATGACAATGAGCAGTTCTTC.

Details on this clonotype: This may arise from a read error, as a much more abundant clone is one base away. CDR3 region: CASSLGGSQNTDAFF. Written as DNA, the CDR3 is TGCGCCAGCAGCTTGGGCGGCTCCCAAAACACTGATGCTTTCTTT. This sequence joins TRBV5-1 and TRBJ1-1; D is uncertain. This CDR3 spans 15 amino acids. Germline V gene sequence: CDR1 SGHRS, CDR2 YFSETQ.

Remarks on this clonotype: A much larger clone differs from this one at a single base, so this may be a read error. CDR3 nucleotide sequence: TGTGCCATTGGGACAGGGGCCCCTGGGGCCAACGTCCTGACTTTC. Translation gives CAIGTGAPGANVLTF. This chain joins TRBV19 and TRBJ2-6; TRBD1 agrees at 10 bases. The germline gives CDR1 LNHDA, CDR2 SQIVND (reference sequence). The CDR3 spans 15 residues. V was pared by 10 bases and J by 2 bases, with 5 bases of the junction left unmatched.

This clonotype was counted many times. The chain carries TRBV12-3 or TRBV12-4 and TRBJ1-1; TRBD1 agrees at 12 bases. CDR3 length: 17 residues. The J segment lost 1 base and the V segment lost 6 bases, leaving 9 bases of the junction unmatched. DNA for the CDR3: TGTGCCAGCAGCCTTGGGGGACAGGGGGCGCAGAACACTGAAGCTTTCTTT. As protein: CASSLGGQGAQNTEAFF.

Many counts were recorded for this clonotype. V and J are TRBV12-3 or TRBV12-4 and TRBJ2-2, with 7 bases matching TRBD2. With 1 base clipped from V and 3 bases from J, the junction kept 8 bases outside the gene matches. The CDR3 is 17 amino acids. The CDR3 spells CASSLGKGRADTGELFF. CDR3 nucleotides: TGTGCCAGCAGTTTAGGGAAGGGGAGGGCTGACACCGGGGAGCTGTTTTTT.

There are many counts of this clonotype. This chain joins TRBV5-1 and TRBJ2-3; TRBD1 might be the D (6 bases). From germline, CDR1 is SGHRS and CDR2 YFSETQ. The CDR3 sequence is 16 residues long. V dropped 0 bases and J dropped 0 bases, with 11 bases sitting between them. CDR3 DNA: TGCGCCAGCAGCTTGGCCGTCAGGGGTAGCACAGATACGCAGTATTTT. This gives the protein CASSLAVRGSTDTQYF.

This clonotype has only a few counts. The chain couples TRBV11-2 to TRBJ1-3; 9 bases are shared with TRBD1. The CDR3 has 14 residues. V was clipped by 5 bases and J by 4 bases; unmatched bases: 3. The germline V gene has CDR1 SGHAT and CDR2 FQNNGV. The DNA of the CDR3 is TGTGCCAGCAGCGCCGGGACAGGGGGAAACACCATATATTTT. This gives the protein CASSAGTGGNTIYF.